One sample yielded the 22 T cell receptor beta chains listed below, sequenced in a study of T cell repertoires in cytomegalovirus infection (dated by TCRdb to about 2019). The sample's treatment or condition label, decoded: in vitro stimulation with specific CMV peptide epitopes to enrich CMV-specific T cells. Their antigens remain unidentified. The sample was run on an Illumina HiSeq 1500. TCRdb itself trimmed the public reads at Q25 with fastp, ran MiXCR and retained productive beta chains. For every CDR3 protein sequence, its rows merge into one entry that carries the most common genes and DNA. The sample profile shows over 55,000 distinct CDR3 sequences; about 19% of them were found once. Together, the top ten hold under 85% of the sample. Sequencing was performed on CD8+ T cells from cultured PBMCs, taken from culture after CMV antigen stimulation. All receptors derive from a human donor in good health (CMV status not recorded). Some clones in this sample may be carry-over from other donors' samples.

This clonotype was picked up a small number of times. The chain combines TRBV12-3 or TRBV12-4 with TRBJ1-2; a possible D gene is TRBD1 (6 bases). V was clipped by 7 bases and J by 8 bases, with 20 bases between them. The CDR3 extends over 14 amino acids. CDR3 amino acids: CASTLLQGNGGYTF. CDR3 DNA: TGTGCCAGCACTCTCTTACAGGGCAACGGGGGCTACACCTTC.

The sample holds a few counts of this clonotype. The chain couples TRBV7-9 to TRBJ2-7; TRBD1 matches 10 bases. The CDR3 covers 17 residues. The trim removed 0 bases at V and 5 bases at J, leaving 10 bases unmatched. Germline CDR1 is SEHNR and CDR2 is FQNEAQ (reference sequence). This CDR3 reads CASSLALSWDRGHEQYF. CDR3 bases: TGTGCCAGCAGCTTAGCGCTAAGCTGGGACAGGGGCCACGAGCAGTACTTC.

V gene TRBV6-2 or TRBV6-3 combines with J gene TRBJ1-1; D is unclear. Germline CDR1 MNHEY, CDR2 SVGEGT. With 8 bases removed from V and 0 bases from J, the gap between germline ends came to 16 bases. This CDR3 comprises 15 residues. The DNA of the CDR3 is TGTGCCAGCGTAAAATCGGACGGTATGAACACTGAAGCTTTCTTT. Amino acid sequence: CASVKSDGMNTEAFF.

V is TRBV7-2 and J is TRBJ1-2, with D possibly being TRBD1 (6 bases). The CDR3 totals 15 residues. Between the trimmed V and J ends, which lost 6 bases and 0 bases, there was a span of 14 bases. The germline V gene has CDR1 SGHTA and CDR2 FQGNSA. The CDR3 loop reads CASRYRTASNYGYTF. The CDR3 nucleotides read TGTGCCAGCAGATATAGGACAGCTTCTAACTATGGCTACACCTTC.

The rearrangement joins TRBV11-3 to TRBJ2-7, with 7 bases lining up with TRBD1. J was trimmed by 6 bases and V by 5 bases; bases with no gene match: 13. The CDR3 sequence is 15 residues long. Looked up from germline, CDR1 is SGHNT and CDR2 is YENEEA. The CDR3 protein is CASSGRTGDPREQYF. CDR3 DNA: TGTGCCAGCAGCGGCCGGACAGGCGACCCTCGCGAGCAGTACTTC.

The CDR3 region is CASSWTGADTQYF. CDR3 sequence (DNA): TGTGCCAGCAGCTGGACAGGGGCAGATACGCAGTATTTT. The chain has TRBV11-3 and TRBJ2-3; 9 bases are shared with TRBD1. J gave up 4 bases and V 4 bases, and 0 bases lay outside the gene matches. Germline CDR1 and CDR2: SGHNT and YENEEA. There are 13 residues in the CDR3. Variable domain in full (rest from reference TRBV11-3 and TRBJ2-3): EAGVVQSPRYKIIEKKQPVAFWCNPISGHNTLYWYLQNLGQGPELLIRYENEEAVDDSQLPKDRFSAERLKGVDSTLKIQPAELGDSAVYLCASSWTGADTQYFGPGTRLTVL.

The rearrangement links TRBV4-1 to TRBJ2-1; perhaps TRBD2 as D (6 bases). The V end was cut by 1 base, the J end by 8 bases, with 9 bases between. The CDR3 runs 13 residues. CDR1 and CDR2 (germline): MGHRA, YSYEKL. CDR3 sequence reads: CASSQGGVDEQFF. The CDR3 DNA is TGCGCCAGCAGCCAAGGGGGGGTTGATGAGCAGTTCTTC.

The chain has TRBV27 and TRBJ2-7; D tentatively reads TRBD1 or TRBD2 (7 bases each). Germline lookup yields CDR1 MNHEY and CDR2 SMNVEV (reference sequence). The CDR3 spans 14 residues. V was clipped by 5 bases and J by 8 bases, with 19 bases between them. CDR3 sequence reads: CASSGVTGRVQQYF. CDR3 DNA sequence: TGTGCCAGCAGTGGGGTGACAGGGAGGGTCCAGCAGTACTTC.

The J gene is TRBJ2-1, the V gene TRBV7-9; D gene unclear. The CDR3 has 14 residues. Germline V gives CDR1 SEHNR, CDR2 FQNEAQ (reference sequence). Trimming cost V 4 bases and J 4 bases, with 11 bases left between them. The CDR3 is CASSSILGYNEQFF. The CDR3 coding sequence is TGTGCCAGCAGCTCCATCCTAGGGTACAATGAGCAGTTCTTC. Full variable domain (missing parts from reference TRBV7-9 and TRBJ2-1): DTGVSQNPRHKITKRGQNVTFRCDPISEHNRLYWYRQTLGQGPEFLTYFQNEAQLEKSRLLSDRFSAERPKGSFSTLEIQRTEQGDSAMYLCASSSILGYNEQFFGPGTRLTVL.

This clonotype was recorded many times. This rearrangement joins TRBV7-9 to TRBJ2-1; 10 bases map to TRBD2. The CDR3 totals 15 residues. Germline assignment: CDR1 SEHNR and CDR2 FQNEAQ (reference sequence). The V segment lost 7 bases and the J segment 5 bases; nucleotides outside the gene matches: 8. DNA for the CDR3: TGTGCCAGCACCCTCGGTCTAGCGGGGGACAATGAGCAGTTCTTC. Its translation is CASTLGLAGDNEQFF.

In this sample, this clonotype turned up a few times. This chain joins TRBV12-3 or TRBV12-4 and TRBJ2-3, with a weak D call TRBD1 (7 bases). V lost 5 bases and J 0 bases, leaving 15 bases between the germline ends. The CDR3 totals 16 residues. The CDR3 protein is CASSPGGYTSTDTQYF. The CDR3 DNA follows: TGTGCCAGCAGTCCAGGGGGGTACACTAGCACAGATACGCAGTATTTT.

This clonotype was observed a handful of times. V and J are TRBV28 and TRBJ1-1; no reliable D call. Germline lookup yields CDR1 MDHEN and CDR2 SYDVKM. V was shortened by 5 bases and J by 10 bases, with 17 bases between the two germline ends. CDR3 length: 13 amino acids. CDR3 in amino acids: CASSGYSTGSAFF. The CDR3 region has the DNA TGTGCCAGCAGTGGATACTCGACTGGATCAGCTTTCTTT.

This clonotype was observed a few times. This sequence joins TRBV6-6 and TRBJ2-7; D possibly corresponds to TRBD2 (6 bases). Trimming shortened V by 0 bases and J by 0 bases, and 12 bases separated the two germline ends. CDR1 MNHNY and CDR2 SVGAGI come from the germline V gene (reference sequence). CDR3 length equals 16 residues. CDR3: CASSYSGGTSSYEQYF. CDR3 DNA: TGTGCCAGCAGTTACTCCGGAGGGACGAGCTCCTACGAGCAGTACTTC.

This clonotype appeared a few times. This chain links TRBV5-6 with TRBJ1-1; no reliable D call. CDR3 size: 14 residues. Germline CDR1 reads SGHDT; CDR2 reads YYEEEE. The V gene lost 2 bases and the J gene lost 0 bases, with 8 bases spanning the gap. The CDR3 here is CASSFPTMNTEAFF. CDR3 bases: TGTGCCAGCAGCTTTCCAACGATGAACACTGAAGCTTTCTTT.

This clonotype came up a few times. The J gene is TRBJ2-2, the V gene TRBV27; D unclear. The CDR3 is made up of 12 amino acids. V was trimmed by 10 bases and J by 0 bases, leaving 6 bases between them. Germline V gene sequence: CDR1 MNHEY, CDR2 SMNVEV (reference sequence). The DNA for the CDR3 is TGTGCCACCGAAGCGAACACCGGGGAGCTGTTTTTT. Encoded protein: CATEANTGELFF.

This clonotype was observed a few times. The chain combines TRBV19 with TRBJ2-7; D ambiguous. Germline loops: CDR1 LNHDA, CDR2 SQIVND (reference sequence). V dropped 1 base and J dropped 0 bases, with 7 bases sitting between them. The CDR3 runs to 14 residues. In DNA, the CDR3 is TGTGCCAGTAGTATAGTCGGCAGCTCCTACGAGCAGTACTTC. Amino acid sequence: CASSIVGSSYEQYF.

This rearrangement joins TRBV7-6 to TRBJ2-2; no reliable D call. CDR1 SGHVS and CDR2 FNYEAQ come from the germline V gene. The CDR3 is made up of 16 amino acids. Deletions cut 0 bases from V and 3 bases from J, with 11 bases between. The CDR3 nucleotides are TGTGCCAGCAGCTTAGCAGGTGCGCATCACACCGGGGAGCTGTTTTTT. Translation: CASSLAGAHHTGELFF.

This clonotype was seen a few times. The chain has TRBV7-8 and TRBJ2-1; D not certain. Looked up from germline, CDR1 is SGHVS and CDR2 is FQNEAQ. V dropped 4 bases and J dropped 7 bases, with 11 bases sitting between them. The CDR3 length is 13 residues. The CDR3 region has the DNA TGTGCCAGCAGCTCCCTGACGGCTAATGAGCAGTTCTTC. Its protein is CASSSLTANEQFF.

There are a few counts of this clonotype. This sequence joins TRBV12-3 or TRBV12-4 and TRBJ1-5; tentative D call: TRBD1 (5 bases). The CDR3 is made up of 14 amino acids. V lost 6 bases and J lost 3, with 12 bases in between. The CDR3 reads CASRPDSYNQPQHF. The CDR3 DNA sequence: TGTGCCAGCAGGCCCGACAGTTACAATCAGCCCCAGCATTTT.

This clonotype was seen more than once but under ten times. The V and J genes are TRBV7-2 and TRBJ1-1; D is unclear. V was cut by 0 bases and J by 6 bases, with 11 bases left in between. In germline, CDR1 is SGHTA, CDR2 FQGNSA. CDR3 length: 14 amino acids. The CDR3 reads CASSLADRRSEAFF. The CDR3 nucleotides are TGTGCCAGCAGCTTAGCGGATAGGAGATCTGAAGCTTTCTTT. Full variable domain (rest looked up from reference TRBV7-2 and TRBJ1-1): GAGVSQSPSNKVTEKGKDVELRCDPISGHTALYWYRQSLGQGLEFLIYFQGNSAPDKSGLPSDRFSAERTGGSVSTLTIQRTQQEDSAVYLCASSLADRRSEAFFGQGTRLTVV.

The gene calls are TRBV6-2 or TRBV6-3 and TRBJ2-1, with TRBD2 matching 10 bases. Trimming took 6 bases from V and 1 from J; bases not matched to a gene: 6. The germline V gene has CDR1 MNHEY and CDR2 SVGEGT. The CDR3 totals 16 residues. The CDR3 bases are TGTGCCAGCAGGCTAGCGGGGGCGAGTTCCTACAATGAGCAGTTCTTC. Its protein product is CASRLAGASSYNEQFF.

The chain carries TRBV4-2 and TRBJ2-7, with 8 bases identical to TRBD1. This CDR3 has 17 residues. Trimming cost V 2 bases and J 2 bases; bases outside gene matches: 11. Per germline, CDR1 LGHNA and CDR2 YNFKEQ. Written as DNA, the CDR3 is TGTGCCAGCAGCCAATACCCCCGGGACAGGAACACCTACGAGCAGTACTTC. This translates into CASSQYPRDRNTYEQYF.